These 24 T cell receptor beta chains were sequenced from one sample in a study of chemoradiotherapy in HPV16-positive cancers. Produced via immunoSEQ multiplex PCR; TCRdb's table is partial and in-frame only. The table lists roughly 5,100 clones, over 65% of them singletons. The material sequenced was tumor tissue, taken from a patient who underwent chemoradiotherapy. The receptors shown here come from a human donor with HPV-associated anogenital cancer.

V gene TRBV6-5 combines with J gene TRBJ2-1; D unresolved. From germline, CDR1 is MNHEY and CDR2 SVGAGI. V dropped 2 bases and J dropped 12 bases, with 8 bases sitting between them. The CDR3 runs to 11 residues. CDR3 loop: CASSYPGRQFF. The CDR3 nucleotides read TGTGCCAGCAGTTACCCAGGTCGGCAGTTCTTC.

The genes are TRBV20-1 and TRBJ2-1; D is unclear. Trimming removed 2 bases at V and 4 bases at J, with 3 bases between. The CDR3 totals 11 residues. In germline, CDR1 is DFQATT, CDR2 SNEGSKA (reference sequence). Written as DNA, the CDR3 is TGCAGTGCTAGACAGTACAATGAGCAGTTCTTC. Translated: CSARQYNEQFF.

This clone appeared a few times. The V call is TRBV6-4, the J call TRBJ2-5; 7 positions match TRBD1. CDR3 length: 14 amino acids. Trimming removed 3 bases from V and 5 bases from J; junction bases left unmatched: 6. Germline V CDR1 and CDR2: MRHNA, SNTAGT. The CDR3 nucleotides are TGTGCCAGCAGTGAGACAGGGCCTGTGGAGACCCAGTACTTC. Translated: CASSETGPVETQYF.

The V call is TRBV2, the J call TRBJ2-1, with 10 nucleotides matching TRBD2. This CDR3 is 17 amino acids long. Germline trimming cut 2 bases from V and 9 bases from J; bases unmatched to any gene: 13. Germline CDR1 SNHLY, CDR2 FYNNEI. The CDR3 protein is CASSEPAGLAAEGEQFF. CDR3 nucleotide sequence: TGTGCCAGCAGTGAACCCGCCGGACTAGCGGCAGAGGGTGAGCAGTTCTTC.

V and J are TRBV15 and TRBJ2-7, with 7 bases fitting TRBD2. The CDR3 is 16 amino acids. V trimming: 5 bases; J trimming: 2 bases; junction bases outside the gene matches: 12. Germline assignment: CDR1 LNHNV and CDR2 YYDKDF (reference sequence). CDR3 protein: CATSARGLEVPYEQYF. As DNA, the CDR3 is TGTGCCACCAGCGCCCGAGGACTAGAGGTTCCCTACGAGCAGTACTTC.

The rearrangement links TRBV5-8 to TRBJ2-3; D unclear. V was cut by 0 bases and J by 4 bases, with 12 bases left in between. The V gene's germline CDR1 is SGHTS and CDR2 YDEGEE. The CDR3 has 15 residues. In DNA form, the CDR3 reads TGTGCCAGCAGCTTGGGATCGGTCCCGGCAGATACGCAGTATTTT. It specifies CASSLGSVPADTQYF.

The rearrangement links TRBV14 to TRBJ1-1; TRBD1 might be the D (6 bases). The CDR3 is made up of 14 amino acids. Germline loops: CDR1 SGHDN, CDR2 FVKESK. The V end lost 6 bases, the J end lost 3 bases, and 14 bases lay between the germline ends. CDR3 in DNA: TGTGCCAGCAGTCGGTGGGGGGCTGACACTGAAGCTTTCTTT. This sequence encodes CASSRWGADTEAFF.

In this sample, this clone turned up a few times. The chain links TRBV18 to TRBJ2-7; the match to TRBD1 covers 9 bases. This CDR3 contains 15 residues. V shed 3 bases and J 5 bases; nucleotides not matched to a gene: 8. The germline V gene encodes CDR1 KGHSH and CDR2 LQKENI. CDR3 in DNA: TGTGCCAGCTCACCCCTGGGACAGGGCCTTAACGAGCAGTACTTC. Translating it yields CASSPLGQGLNEQYF.

The rearrangement joins TRBV2 to TRBJ2-1; D not resolved. The germline gives CDR1 SNHLY, CDR2 FYNNEI. Deletions cut 7 bases from V and 7 bases from J, with 8 bases between. The CDR3 totals 11 residues. CDR3 protein: CASKGGNEQFF. CDR3 in DNA: TGTGCCAGCAAGGGCGGAAATGAGCAGTTCTTC. Complete variable domain (other parts from reference TRBV2 and TRBJ2-1): EPEVTQTPSHQVTQMGQEVILRCVPISNHLYFYWYRQILGQKVEFLVSFYNNEISEKSEIFDDQFSVERPDGSNFTLKIRSTKLEDSAMYFCASKGGNEQFFGPGTRLTVL.

This clone turned up a few times. The CDR3 region is CAWSGGVAREQYF. CDR3 sequence (DNA): TGTGCCTGGAGTGGTGGAGTAGCCCGCGAGCAGTACTTC. The gene calls are TRBV30 and TRBJ2-7, with D unclear. Germline-derived CDR1 and CDR2 are GTSNPN and SVGIG (reference sequence). The CDR3 totals 13 residues. Trimming took off 1 base at V and 6 bases at J, with 13 bases between the two ends.

The rearrangement joins TRBV10-3 to TRBJ1-4, with a weak D call TRBD1 (5 bases). From germline, CDR1 is ENHRY and CDR2 SYGVKD. V gave up 0 bases and J gave up 15 bases, with 20 bases separating them. The CDR3 spans 15 residues. The DNA of the CDR3 is TGTGCCATCAGTGAGTCCGGGCGGCGAGGCCAAGGGGTGTTTTTT. Translated, it gives CAISESGRRGQGVFF.

The chain joins TRBV6-6 to TRBJ2-1; TRBD2 is a possible D gene (5 bases). The CDR3 extends over 15 amino acids. Trimming left V 5 bases short and J 0 bases short, with 11 bases between. The germline V gene encodes CDR1 MNHNY and CDR2 SVGAGI (reference sequence). CDR3 loop: CASSPRTASYNEQFF. CDR3 DNA: TGTGCCAGCAGTCCGCGGACTGCCTCCTACAATGAGCAGTTCTTC.

The genes are TRBV11-3 and TRBJ1-2, with D hard to call. Looked up from germline, CDR1 is SGHNT and CDR2 is YENEEA. The CDR3 sequence is 13 residues long. V lost 3 bases and J lost 13, with 18 bases in between. The CDR3 DNA reads TGTGCCAGCAGCTTGGAGGGAAGGATAAAGCCCACCTTC. This codes for CASSLEGRIKPTF.

This clone was recorded once. The rearrangement joins TRBV7-3 to TRBJ2-5, with 7 bases aligning to TRBD2. The V and J ends lost 6 bases and 5 bases, in that order; junction bases with no gene match: 9. Germline CDR1 reads SGHTA; CDR2 reads FQGTGA. The CDR3 spans 14 residues. In DNA, the CDR3 is TGTGCCAGCAGTCGTACCGGGACTATGGAGACCCAGTACTTC. Translated, it gives CASSRTGTMETQYF.

The chain employs TRBV30 and TRBJ1-5; D remains ambiguous. Between the trimmed V and J ends, which lost 1 base and 2 bases, there was a span of 21 bases. CDR1 and CDR2 from the germline V gene are GTSNPN and SVGIG (reference sequence). The CDR3 is 18 residues long. CDR3 residues: CAWSGGGMDFFGNQPQHF. CDR3 sequence (DNA): TGTGCCTGGAGTGGGGGAGGAATGGACTTTTTTGGCAATCAGCCCCAGCATTTT.

The genes are TRBV7-7 and TRBJ2-1; TRBD1 agrees at 7 bases. CDR3 length equals 14 residues. Per germline, CDR1 SSHAT and CDR2 FNYEAQ (reference sequence). With 5 bases clipped from V and 8 bases from J, the junction kept 9 bases outside the gene matches. CDR3 protein: CASSPDRVGDEQFF. The CDR3 DNA sequence: TGTGCCAGCAGCCCCGACAGGGTGGGCGATGAGCAGTTCTTC.

The chain employs TRBV28 and TRBJ1-2, with TRBD1 matching over 7 bases. CDR3 length: 14 residues. The junction had 9 bases not matched to a gene; V was cut back by 6 bases and J by 5 bases. In germline, CDR1 is MDHEN, CDR2 SYDVKM. In nucleotides, the CDR3 is TGTGCCAGCAGCCCCGGACAGGAACTTTATGGCTACACCTTC. This sequence encodes CASSPGQELYGYTF.

V gene TRBV7-9 combines with J gene TRBJ1-1; perhaps TRBD1 as D (5 bases). CDR1 is SEHNR, CDR2 FQNEAQ, per germline (reference sequence). CDR3 size: 12 residues. The V and J ends lost 11 bases and 4 bases respectively, with 14 bases between them. CDR3 loop: CAGRGRGTEAFF. The CDR3 DNA is TGTGCCGGAAGGGGACGAGGCACTGAAGCTTTCTTT.

J is TRBJ1-2 and V is TRBV14; 7 nucleotides align to TRBD1. V trimming: 4 bases; J trimming: 14 bases; junction bases outside the gene matches: 13. The CDR3 totals 13 residues. Germline CDR1 is SGHDN and CDR2 is FVKESK. The CDR3 region is CASSPDLRDSLTF. CDR3 nucleotide sequence: TGTGCCAGCAGCCCCGACCTTCGGGACAGCTTAACCTTC.

The chain uses TRBV7-2 and TRBJ2-3, with D possibly being TRBD2 (6 bases). V shed 2 bases and J shed 3 bases, with 12 bases lying between them. CDR3 length equals 15 residues. Germline V gene lookup returns CDR1 SGHTA and CDR2 FQGNSA. CDR3 residues: CASSLMGLLTDTQYF. The DNA for the CDR3 is TGTGCCAGCAGCTTAATGGGACTCCTTACAGATACGCAGTATTTT.

The V call is TRBV12-2, the J call TRBJ2-7; the D segment call TRBD2 is taken from the table without a DNA check. TRBV12-2 is reported as a pseudogene. CDR3 length equals 17 residues. The CDR3 protein is CASRLEFLGLKTYEQYF. The CDR3 DNA reads as TGTGCAAGTCGCTTAGAATTTCTCGGACTCAAAACCTACGAGCAGTACTTC.

Details on this clone: This same CDR3 is encoded by further DNA sequences in the sample. This sequence joins TRBV5-6 and TRBJ2-7; 13 positions agree with TRBD2. Germline loops: CDR1 SGHDT, CDR2 YYEEEE. CDR3 length: 18 amino acids. The ends lost 3 bases at V and 6 bases at J; junction bases unmatched: 15. CDR3 sequence (DNA): TGTGCCAGCAGCTCCTTCGGGACTAGCGGGATCGGTCTGAGCGAGCAGTACTTC. Encoded protein: CASSSFGTSGIGLSEQYF.

V is TRBV2 and J is TRBJ1-5, with D unresolved. Trimming pared 6 bases from V and 1 base from J, leaving 10 bases between. Germline CDR1 SNHLY, CDR2 FYNNEI. The CDR3 has 14 residues. The CDR3 region has the DNA TGTGCCAGCAGCTTCGGGGAGAGCAATCAGCCCCAGCATTTT. This encodes CASSFGESNQPQHF.

As for this clone: At one of its ends the junction is not consistent with the germline gene, which may arise from a read error. The V call is TRBV11-2, the J call TRBJ2-7; 7 nucleotides align to TRBD1. This CDR3 is 13 amino acids long. The V gene's germline CDR1 is SGHAT and CDR2 FQNNGV. The CDR3 nucleotides are TGTGCCAGCAGCTCGGGACAGTCATACGGGCAGTACTTC. Protein product: CASSSGQSYGQYF.